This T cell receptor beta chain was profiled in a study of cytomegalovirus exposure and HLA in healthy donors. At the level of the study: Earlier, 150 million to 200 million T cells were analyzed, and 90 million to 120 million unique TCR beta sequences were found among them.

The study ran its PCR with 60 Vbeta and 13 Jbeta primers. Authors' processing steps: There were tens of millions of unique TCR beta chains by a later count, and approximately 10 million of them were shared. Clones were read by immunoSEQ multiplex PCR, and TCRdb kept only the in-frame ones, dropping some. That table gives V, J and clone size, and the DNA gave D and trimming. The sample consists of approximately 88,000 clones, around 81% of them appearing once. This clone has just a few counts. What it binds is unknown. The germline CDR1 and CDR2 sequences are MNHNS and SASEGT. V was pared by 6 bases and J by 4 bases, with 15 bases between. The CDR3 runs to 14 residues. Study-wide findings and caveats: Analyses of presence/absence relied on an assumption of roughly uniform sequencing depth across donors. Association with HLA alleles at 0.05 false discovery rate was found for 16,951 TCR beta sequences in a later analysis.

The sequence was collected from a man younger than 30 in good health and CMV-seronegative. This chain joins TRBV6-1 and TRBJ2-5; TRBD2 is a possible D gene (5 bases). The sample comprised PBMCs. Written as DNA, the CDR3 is TGTGCCAGCAGCCGGACCGGAGGTGGAGAGACCCAGTACTTC. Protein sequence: CASSRTGGGETQYF.